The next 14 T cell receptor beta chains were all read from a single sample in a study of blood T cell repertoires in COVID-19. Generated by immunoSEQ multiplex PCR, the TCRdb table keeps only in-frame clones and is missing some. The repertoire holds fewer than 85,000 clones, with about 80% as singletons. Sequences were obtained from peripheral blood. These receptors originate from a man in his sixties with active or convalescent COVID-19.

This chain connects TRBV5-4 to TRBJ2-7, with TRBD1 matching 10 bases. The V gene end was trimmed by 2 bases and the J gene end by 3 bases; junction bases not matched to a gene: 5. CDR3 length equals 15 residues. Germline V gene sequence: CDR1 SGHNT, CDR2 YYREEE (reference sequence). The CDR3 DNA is TGTGCCAGCAGCTTATCCGGGACAGGGGACTACGAGCAGTACTTC. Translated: CASSLSGTGDYEQYF.

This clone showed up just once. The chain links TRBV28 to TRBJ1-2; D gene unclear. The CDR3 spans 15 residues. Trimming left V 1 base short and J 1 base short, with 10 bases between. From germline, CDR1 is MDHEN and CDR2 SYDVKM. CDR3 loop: CASSLSGTHNYGYTF. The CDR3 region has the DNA TGTGCCAGCAGTTTATCCGGTACCCATAACTATGGCTACACCTTC.

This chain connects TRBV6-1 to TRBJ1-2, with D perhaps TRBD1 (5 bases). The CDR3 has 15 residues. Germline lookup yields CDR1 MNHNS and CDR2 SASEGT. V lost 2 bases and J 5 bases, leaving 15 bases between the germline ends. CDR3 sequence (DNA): TGTGCCAGCAGTGAATCCCTATTAAGACAGTATGGCTACACCTTC. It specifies CASSESLLRQYGYTF.

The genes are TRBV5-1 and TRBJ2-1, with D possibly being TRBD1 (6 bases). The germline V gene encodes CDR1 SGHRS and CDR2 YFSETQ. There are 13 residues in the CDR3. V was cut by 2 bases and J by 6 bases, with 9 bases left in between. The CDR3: CASSLGTPNEQFF. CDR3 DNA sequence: TGCGCCAGCAGCTTAGGGACACCCAATGAGCAGTTCTTC. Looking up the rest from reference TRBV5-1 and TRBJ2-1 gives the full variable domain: KAGVTQTPRYLIKTRGQQVTLSCSPISGHRSVSWYQQTPGQGLQFLFEYFSETQRNKGNFPGRFSGRQFSNSRSEMNVSTLELGDSALYLCASSLGTPNEQFFGPGTRLTVL.

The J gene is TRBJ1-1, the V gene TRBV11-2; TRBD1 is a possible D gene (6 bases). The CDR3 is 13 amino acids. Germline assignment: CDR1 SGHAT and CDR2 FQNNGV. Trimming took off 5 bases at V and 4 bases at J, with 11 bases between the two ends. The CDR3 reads CASSASGVTEAFF. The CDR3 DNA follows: TGTGCCAGCAGCGCCTCAGGGGTCACTGAAGCTTTCTTT.

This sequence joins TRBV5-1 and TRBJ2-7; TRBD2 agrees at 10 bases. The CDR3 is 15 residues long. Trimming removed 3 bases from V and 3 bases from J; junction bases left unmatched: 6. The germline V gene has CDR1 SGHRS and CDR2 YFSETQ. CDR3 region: CASSSSGGHDYEQYF. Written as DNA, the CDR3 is TGCGCCAGCAGCTCTAGCGGGGGCCACGACTACGAGCAGTACTTC.

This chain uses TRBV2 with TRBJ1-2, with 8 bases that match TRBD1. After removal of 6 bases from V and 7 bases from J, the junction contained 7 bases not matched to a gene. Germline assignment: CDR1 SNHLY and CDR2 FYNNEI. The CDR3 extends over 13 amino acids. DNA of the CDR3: TGTGCCAGCAGCCGACAGGGGAATGGTGGCTACACCTTC. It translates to CASSRQGNGGYTF. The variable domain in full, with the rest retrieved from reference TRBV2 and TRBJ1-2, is EPEVTQTPSHQVTQMGQEVILRCVPISNHLYFYWYRQILGQKVEFLVSFYNNEISEKSEIFDDQFSVERPDGSNFTLKIRSTKLEDSAMYFCASSRQGNGGYTFGSGTRLTVV.

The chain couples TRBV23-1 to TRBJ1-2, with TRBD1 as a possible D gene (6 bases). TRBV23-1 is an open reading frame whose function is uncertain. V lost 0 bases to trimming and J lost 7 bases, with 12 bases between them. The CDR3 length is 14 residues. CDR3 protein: CASSQSPQGSGYTF. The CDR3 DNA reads TGCGCCAGCAGTCAATCCCCCCAGGGGAGTGGCTACACCTTC.

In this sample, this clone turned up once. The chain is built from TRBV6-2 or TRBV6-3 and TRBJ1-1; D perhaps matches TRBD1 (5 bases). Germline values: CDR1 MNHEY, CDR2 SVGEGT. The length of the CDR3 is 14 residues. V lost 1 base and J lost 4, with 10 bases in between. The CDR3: CASSYWGVSTEAFF. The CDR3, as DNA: TGTGCCAGCAGTTACTGGGGGGTGAGCACTGAAGCTTTCTTT.

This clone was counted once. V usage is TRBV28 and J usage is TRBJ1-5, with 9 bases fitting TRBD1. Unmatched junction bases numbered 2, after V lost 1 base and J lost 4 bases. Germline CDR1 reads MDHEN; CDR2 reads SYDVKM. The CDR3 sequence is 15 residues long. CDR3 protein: CASSLLGQGNQPQHF. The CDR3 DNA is TGTGCCAGCAGTTTATTGGGACAGGGAAATCAGCCCCAGCATTTT. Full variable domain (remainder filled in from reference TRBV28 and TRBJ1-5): DVKVTQSSRYLVKRTGEKVFLECVQDMDHENMFWYRQDPGLGLRLIYFSYDVKMKEKGDIPEGYSVSREKKERFSLILESASTNQTSMYLCASSLLGQGNQPQHFGDGTRLSIL.

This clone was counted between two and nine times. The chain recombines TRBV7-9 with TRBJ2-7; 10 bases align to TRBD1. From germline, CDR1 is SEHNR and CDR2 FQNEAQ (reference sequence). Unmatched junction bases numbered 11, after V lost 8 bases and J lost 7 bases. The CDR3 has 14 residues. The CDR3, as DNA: TGTGCCAGCTGTCCCGGGACAGGGGAAACGGAGCAGTACTTC. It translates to CASCPGTGETEQYF.

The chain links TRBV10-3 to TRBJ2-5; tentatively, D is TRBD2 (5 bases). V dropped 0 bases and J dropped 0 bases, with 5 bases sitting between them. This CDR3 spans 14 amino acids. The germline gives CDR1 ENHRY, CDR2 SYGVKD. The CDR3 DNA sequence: TGTGCCATCAGTGAGTCAGCGGACCAAGAGACCCAGTACTTC. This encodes CAISESADQETQYF.

In DNA form, the CDR3 reads TGTGCCAGTAGTGTAAGAACGTTCAGGGGGATGAACACTGAAGCTTTCTTT. Its translation: CASSVRTFRGMNTEAFF. The V call is TRBV19, the J call TRBJ1-1, with 7 bases aligning to TRBD1. CDR1 and CDR2 from the germline V gene are LNHDA and SQIVND (reference sequence). The CDR3 runs 17 residues. J gave up 0 bases and V 5 bases, and 12 bases lay outside the gene matches. The entire variable domain, with the rest obtained from reference TRBV19 and TRBJ1-1, is as follows: DGGITQSPKYLFRKEGQNVTLSCEQNLNHDAMYWYRQDPGQGLRLIYYSQIVNDFQKGDIAEGYSVSREKKESFPLTVTSAQKNPTAFYLCASSVRTFRGMNTEAFFGQGTRLTVV.

In nucleotides, the CDR3 is TGCAGCGTTGGAGCAGGCTCTTTCTATGGCTACACCTTC. Translation gives CSVGAGSFYGYTF. The chain combines TRBV29-1 with TRBJ1-2; no clear D gene. Germline V lookup: CDR1 SQVTM, CDR2 ANQGSEA. Between the trimmed V and J ends, which lost 4 bases and 4 bases, there was a span of 13 bases. The CDR3 has 13 amino acids.